Below, 22 T cell receptor beta chains from the same sample are listed, as sequenced in a study of cytomegalovirus exposure and HLA in healthy donors. The PCR used 60 Vbeta and 13 Jbeta primers. Produced via immunoSEQ multiplex PCR; TCRdb's table is partial and in-frame only. There are around 67,000 clones in the sample; about 68% occur only once, and 7.4% lies in the top ten. Source material: PBMCs. The origin of the receptors is a woman in her 30s in good health and CMV-seropositive.

The chain has TRBV28 and TRBJ1-5, with 10 bases matching TRBD1. J gave up 0 bases and V 2 bases, and 7 bases lay outside the gene matches. This CDR3 comprises 18 residues. Germline V gene lookup returns CDR1 MDHEN and CDR2 SYDVKM. CDR3 sequence: CASSLMGTGVHSNQPQHF. The CDR3 nucleotides read TGTGCCAGCAGTTTAATGGGGACAGGGGTTCATAGCAATCAGCCCCAGCATTTT.

The CDR3 loop reads CASSSYRLAAYNEQFF. The DNA of the CDR3 is TGTGCCAGCAGCTCTTACCGACTAGCGGCTTACAATGAGCAGTTCTTC. The chain employs TRBV7-8 and TRBJ2-1, with 9 bases matching TRBD2. Germline CDR1 SGHVS, CDR2 FQNEAQ. The CDR3 is 16 residues long. After removal of 4 bases from V and 4 bases from J, the junction contained 8 bases not matched to a gene.

The rearrangement joins TRBV6-5 to TRBJ1-2, with 7 bases fitting TRBD1. Germline V lookup: CDR1 MNHEY, CDR2 SVGAGI. The V and J ends lost 0 bases and 6 bases, in that order; junction bases with no gene match: 4. The CDR3 is 14 residues long. CDR3 sequence: CASSYSTGVDGYTF. The CDR3 nucleotides read TGTGCCAGCAGTTACTCTACAGGGGTAGATGGCTACACCTTC.

The rearrangement uses TRBV2 and TRBJ2-5; unclear D gene. The DNA end is more similar to TRBJ2-7, so the J call may be wrong. Germline-derived CDR1 and CDR2 are SNHLY and FYNNEI. This CDR3 has 12 residues. Here the CDR3 DNA reads TGTGCCAGCCTGCTCGCCTCCTACGAGCAGTACTTC. It encodes CASLLASYEQYF.

The genes are TRBV18 and TRBJ1-1; 9 bases are shared with TRBD1. After removal of 3 bases from V and 13 bases from J, the junction contained 9 bases not matched to a gene. Germline loops: CDR1 KGHSH, CDR2 LQKENI. This CDR3 has 13 residues. The CDR3 region is CASSPPGQGLVFF. The CDR3 DNA reads as TGTGCCAGCTCACCCCCGGGACAGGGATTGGTTTTCTTT.

The genes are TRBV30 and TRBJ2-7; D may be TRBD1 (6 bases). Germline assignment: CDR1 GTSNPN and CDR2 SVGIG (reference sequence). The V end lost 1 base, the J end lost 5 bases, and 12 bases lay between the germline ends. The CDR3 has 13 residues. CDR3: CAWSDQGMHEQYF. DNA of the CDR3: TGTGCCTGGAGTGATCAGGGGATGCACGAGCAGTACTTC.

The chain carries TRBV6-5 and TRBJ1-6; TRBD1 matches at 7 bases. The CDR3 sequence is 13 residues long. The trim removed 6 bases at V and 6 bases at J, leaving 2 bases unmatched. Germline V CDR1 and CDR2: MNHEY, SVGAGI. CDR3 sequence reads: CASRQGSNSPLHF. The CDR3 nucleotides are TGTGCCAGCAGACAGGGGAGTAATTCACCCCTCCACTTT.

The chain recombines TRBV5-6 with TRBJ2-3; the match to TRBD2 covers 10 bases. Per the germline V gene, CDR1 is SGHDT and CDR2 is YYEEEE. This CDR3 spans 18 amino acids. Trimming took 4 bases from V and 1 from J; bases not matched to a gene: 12. The CDR3 DNA follows: TGTGCCAGCAGCCCTGCGGGGGGGCTAGCGGGAGGCACAGATACGCAGTATTTT. Its protein is CASSPAGGLAGGTDTQYF.

This chain uses TRBV27 with TRBJ2-1; unclear D gene. Germline CDR1 reads MNHEY; CDR2 reads SMNVEV (reference sequence). V lost 6 bases and J 0 bases, leaving 18 bases between the germline ends. The CDR3 loop spans 17 amino acids. The DNA of the CDR3 is TGTGCCAGCAGACTTAGCAGAGCCCTCAGCTCCTACAATGAGCAGTTCTTC. Its translation: CASRLSRALSSYNEQFF.

The chain carries TRBV4-3 and TRBJ2-1; 7 positions agree with TRBD2. The V segment lost 0 bases and the J segment 2 bases; nucleotides outside the gene matches: 10. CDR1 LGHNA and CDR2 YSLEER come from the germline V gene. The CDR3 length is 18 residues. The CDR3 coding sequence is TGCGCCAGCAGCCAAGAGCCGCCCGGGAGGTTTACCTACAATGAGCAGTTCTTC. This translates into CASSQEPPGRFTYNEQFF.

This clone came up once. V usage is TRBV7-2 and J usage is TRBJ1-2, with 9 bases aligning to TRBD1. CDR1 SGHTA and CDR2 FQGNSA come from the germline V gene. The ends lost 5 bases at V and 7 bases at J; junction bases unmatched: 5. The CDR3 has 13 amino acids. CDR3: CASSTGTGFGYTF. CDR3 sequence (DNA): TGTGCCAGCAGCACTGGGACAGGGTTTGGCTACACCTTC.

V and J are TRBV11-3 and TRBJ2-5, with a possible D match to TRBD2 (5 bases). The germline V gene encodes CDR1 SGHNT and CDR2 YENEEA. The V end lost 5 bases, the J end lost 0 bases, and 13 bases lay between the germline ends. CDR3 length equals 15 residues. CDR3 DNA: TGTGCCAGCAGCCGAGGGTCTTCGTACCAAGAGACCCAGTACTTC. Residues: CASSRGSSYQETQYF.

As DNA, the CDR3 is TGTGCCAGCAGCTTAGGTTTCAGGGGTCGGAATTCACCCCTCCACTTT. This translates into CASSLGFRGRNSPLHF. The V gene is TRBV7-2, the J gene TRBJ1-6, with D tentatively TRBD1 (6 bases). Trimming left V 1 base short and J 7 bases short, with 14 bases between. CDR1 and CDR2 from the germline V gene are SGHTA and FQGNSA. CDR3 length: 16 amino acids.

The V call is TRBV11-1, the J call TRBJ1-1, with 7 nucleotides matching TRBD1. The CDR3 length is 17 residues. V trimming: 0 bases; J trimming: 1 base; junction bases outside the gene matches: 8. Germline CDR1 is SGHAT and CDR2 is FQDESV (reference sequence). The CDR3 bases are TGTGCCAGCAGCTTAGCACAGACAGGGTGGAAGAACACTGAAGCTTTCTTT. It specifies CASSLAQTGWKNTEAFF.

The V gene is TRBV28, the J gene TRBJ2-1, with 15 bases lining up with TRBD2. Trimming took 5 bases from V and 5 from J; bases not matched to a gene: 4. The length of the CDR3 is 16 residues. The germline gives CDR1 MDHEN, CDR2 SYDVKM. CDR3 sequence reads: CASSRGLAGGNNEQFF. In DNA, the CDR3 is TGTGCCAGCAGTCGAGGACTAGCGGGAGGGAACAATGAGCAGTTCTTC.

The V gene is TRBV27, the J gene TRBJ2-5, with TRBD2 matching over 7 bases. This CDR3 is built from 13 residues. The V segment lost 5 bases and the J segment 9 bases; nucleotides outside the gene matches: 9. Germline CDR1 is MNHEY and CDR2 is SMNVEV (reference sequence). The CDR3 DNA is TGTGCCAGCAGTCCCCCACGGGGGGAGGCCCAGTACTTC. Translating it yields CASSPPRGEAQYF.

The V call is TRBV5-1, the J call TRBJ2-7; TRBD1 aligns across 7 bases. V was pared by 1 base and J by 2 bases, with 3 bases of the junction left unmatched. Germline CDR1 SGHRS, CDR2 YFSETQ. The CDR3 runs 14 residues. For the CDR3, the DNA is TGCGCCAGCAGCTTGAGACAGGGCGCCTACGAGCAGTACTTC. Translation: CASSLRQGAYEQYF.

This chain links TRBV30 with TRBJ2-3; 12 bases are a match to TRBD2. Germline V gene lookup returns CDR1 GTSNPN and CDR2 SVGIG (reference sequence). The length of the CDR3 is 14 residues. Losses at the gene ends were 7 bases for V and 4 bases for J; bases not matched to a gene: 6. The CDR3 protein is CASPLAGGPDTQYF. CDR3 coding DNA: TGTGCCTCCCCACTAGCGGGAGGCCCAGATACGCAGTATTTT.

This clone turned up a few times. J is TRBJ2-1 and V is TRBV10-3; 13 nucleotides align to TRBD2. V dropped 10 bases and J dropped 4; count of bases not matched to a gene: 4. The CDR3 length is 14 residues. The germline V gene has CDR1 ENHRY and CDR2 SYGVKD. The CDR3 here is CATGTSGTYNEQFF. Written as DNA, the CDR3 is TGTGCCACCGGGACTAGCGGGACTTACAATGAGCAGTTCTTC.

The chain joins TRBV7-3 to TRBJ1-6, with TRBD1 identical over 9 bases. The junction had 9 bases not matched to a gene; V was cut back by 5 bases and J by 10 bases. The CDR3 covers 15 residues. Germline V gives CDR1 SGHTA, CDR2 FQGTGA. Written as DNA, the CDR3 is TGTGCCAGCAGCAATGTCCCGGGACAGGGATCACCCCTCCACTTT. Protein product: CASSNVPGQGSPLHF.

The sample holds a few counts of this clone. The chain is built from TRBV9 and TRBJ2-1, with D perhaps matching TRBD1 (6 bases). Germline-derived CDR1 and CDR2 are SGDLS and YYNGEE. The V and J ends lost 0 bases and 9 bases respectively, with 16 bases between them. The CDR3 totals 15 residues. CDR3 in amino acids: CASSVAVGAKSEQFF. CDR3 in DNA: TGTGCCAGCAGCGTAGCTGTGGGGGCGAAGAGTGAGCAGTTCTTC.

V and J are TRBV28 and TRBJ2-7; TRBD2 matches at 9 bases. Germline V gene sequence: CDR1 MDHEN, CDR2 SYDVKM. The CDR3 has 15 amino acids. Unmatched junction bases numbered 6, after V lost 6 bases and J lost 0 bases. CDR3 loop: CASRRGGGSSYEQYF. CDR3 nucleotide sequence: TGTGCCAGCAGGCGGGGGGGCGGTAGCTCCTACGAGCAGTACTTC.